The clone carrying this TCR beta chain has more than one count but fewer than ten. Deletions cut 5 bases from V and 1 base from J, with 13 bases between. The CDR3 loop spans 15 amino acids. Germline lookup yields CDR1 SGHNT and CDR2 YENEEA. The study ran its PCR with 60 Vbeta and 13 Jbeta primers. Generated by immunoSEQ multiplex PCR, the TCRdb table keeps only in-frame clones and is missing some. Altogether some 140,000 clones are present, 66% being singletons, with the ten largest covering 1.6%. This sample is part of a study of cytomegalovirus exposure and HLA in healthy donors. Turning to the study itself: An analysis done earlier identified 100 million to 140 million unique TCR beta sequences from 150 million to 200 million T cells.

The source material was PBMCs. This chain links TRBV11-3 with TRBJ2-3, with unresolved D. This receptor was identified in a human donor in good health. The CDR3 bases are TGTGCCAGCAGCCTGGGCGCGACGGGCACAGATACGCAGTATTTT. This sequence encodes CASSLGATGTDTQYF.